This T cell receptor beta chain was retrieved from a study of blood T cell repertoires in COVID-19. The wider study: Sources were T cells, B-cell-depleted T cells, or PBMCs; the material itself was cDNA or gDNA.

In the original processing: By means of reference gene primer amplification, nucleated cell counts were estimated. Sequencing used immunoSEQ multiplex PCR; TCRdb keeps in-frame clones, though not all of them. The DNA gave D and trimming, while V, J and clone size come from that table. The repertoire consists of fewer than 150,000 clones, with around 89% occurring once and the leading ten covering 3.5% to 4%. CDR3 length: 15 residues. Trimming pared 1 base from V and 4 bases from J, leaving 8 bases between. Germline V gene lookup returns CDR1 MGHDK and CDR2 SYGVNS. The chain recombines TRBV25-1 with TRBJ1-6, with D perhaps matching TRBD1 (5 bases). The specimen sequenced was peripheral blood. The TCR sequence derives from a woman aged 60-70 years with COVID-19, enrolled during active disease. For the CDR3, the DNA is TGTGCCAGCAGTGAATCGAGACAGTATAATTCACCCCTCCACTTT. As protein: CASSESRQYNSPLHF.